This T cell receptor beta chain appears in the sequencing data of a study of human T cells and chemical hapten exposure. Study background: The study traced per-sample TCR yield variation mainly to small differences in pooled library volumes. Points from the study as a whole: PT1 expanded TCR counts and patch test score were linked, and their correlation was positive.

This clonotype was detected many times. Its specificity is unknown. As for time point: patch test 2, 6 weeks after DPC sensitization. Regarding treatment: therapeutic diphenylcyclopropenone sensitization with weekly scalp DPC. Someone pulled total RNA out of unfractionated whole blood. V dropped 5 bases and J dropped 4 bases, with 9 bases sitting between them. This CDR3 region has 12 residues. Methods used by the authors: TCR counts had a median of about 100,000 per sample and spanned 23,224 to 690,600. TCRdb passed the RACE reads through MiXCR, listing each CDR3 protein once. These V and J calls rely on TCRdb rather than the paper's analysis. The sample comprises approximately 120,000 distinct CDR3 sequences, roughly a tenth of which are singletons, and around 3.1% rests with the top ten.

The input for sequencing was whole blood, taken in connection with sensitization to the hapten diphenylcyclopropenone (DPC). The chain couples TRBV12-3 or TRBV12-4 to TRBJ2-7, with D possibly being TRBD2 (6 bases). The sequence derives from a woman between 40 and 50 years old with alopecia areata. Some clones in this sample may be carry-over from other donors' samples. CDR3 in DNA: TGTGCCAGCAGTCGCGCGGGGTACGAGCAGTACTTC. Its translation is CASSRAGYEQYF.